These 21 T cell receptor beta chains originate from one sample sequenced in a study of control samples from healthy donors and cancer patients. The method was immunoSEQ multiplex PCR; TCRdb's version includes in-frame clones alone and lacks a portion of them. The sample holds 150,000 or so clones; about 94% are singletons and the top ten take about 8.5%. The sample was blood. The receptors come from a woman aged 40 to 50 in good health.

The chain links TRBV15 to TRBJ1-3; D unresolved. The CDR3 length is 14 residues. V was cut by 4 bases and J by 0 bases, with 7 bases left in between. CDR1 and CDR2 from the germline V gene are LNHNV and YYDKDF (reference sequence). CDR3 sequence reads: CATSKIDSGNTIYF. Here the CDR3 DNA reads TGTGCCACCAGCAAAATAGACTCTGGAAACACCATATATTTT.

The chain is built from TRBV9 and TRBJ1-4; D gene uncertain. The V end lost 4 bases, the J end lost 5 bases, and 15 bases lay between the germline ends. The CDR3 extends over 15 amino acids. In germline, CDR1 is SGDLS, CDR2 YYNGEE. The CDR3 nucleotides read TGTGCCAGCAGCAAGGCAGGCGACAAGAATGAAAAACTGTTTTTT. Its protein is CASSKAGDKNEKLFF.

V usage is TRBV5-1 and J usage is TRBJ2-2; D perhaps matches TRBD2 (6 bases). The CDR3 is 13 amino acids. Germline V gene sequence: CDR1 SGHRS, CDR2 YFSETQ. Between the trimmed V and J ends, which lost 4 bases and 5 bases, there was a span of 9 bases. Here the CDR3 reads CASSPGTTGELFF. The CDR3, as DNA: TGCGCCAGCAGCCCCGGGACTACCGGGGAGCTGTTTTTT. Drawing the rest from reference TRBV5-1 and TRBJ2-2, the complete variable domain is KAGVTQTPRYLIKTRGQQVTLSCSPISGHRSVSWYQQTPGQGLQFLFEYFSETQRNKGNFPGRFSGRQFSNSRSEMNVSTLELGDSALYLCASSPGTTGELFFGEGSRLTVL.

The sample holds one count of this clone. The chain joins TRBV3-1 (or the pseudogene TRBV3-2) to TRBJ1-3; perhaps TRBD1 as D (5 bases). The V end was cut by 2 bases, the J end by 0 bases, with 14 bases between. CDR1 and CDR2 from the germline V gene are LGHDT and YNNKEL (reference sequence). The CDR3 sequence is 17 residues long. As DNA, the CDR3 is TGTGCCAGCAGCCAACCCCTCACAGGCCACTCTGGAAACACCATATATTTT. This codes for CASSQPLTGHSGNTIYF.

This chain uses TRBV14 with TRBJ1-2; no clear D. V lost 4 bases and J lost 0, with 6 bases in between. The CDR3 has 13 amino acids. Germline CDR1 reads SGHDN; CDR2 reads FVKESK. This CDR3 reads CASSRSSNYGYTF. The CDR3 DNA follows: TGTGCCAGCAGCCGGAGTTCTAACTATGGCTACACCTTC.

The rearrangement joins TRBV29-1 to TRBJ1-2, with D maybe TRBD1 (6 bases). CDR1 and CDR2 (germline): SQVTM, ANQGSEA. V dropped 7 bases and J dropped 6 bases, with 15 bases sitting between them. The CDR3 totals 12 residues. The CDR3 DNA reads TGCAGCGCAGTACAGGGAGGTAATGGCTACACCTTC. Amino acids: CSAVQGGNGYTF.

V and J are TRBV3-1 (or the pseudogene TRBV3-2) and TRBJ1-1, with 11 bases identical to TRBD1. Per the germline V gene, CDR1 is LGHDT and CDR2 is YNNKEL (reference sequence). The J segment lost 6 bases and the V segment lost 4 bases, leaving 4 bases of the junction unmatched. The CDR3 spans 14 residues. As DNA, the CDR3 is TGTGCCAGCAGCCTCATGGGACAGGGGGCTGAAGCTTTCTTT. This sequence encodes CASSLMGQGAEAFF.

This chain uses TRBV9 with TRBJ1-5; D ambiguous. The V end was cut by 0 bases, the J end by 7 bases, with 8 bases between. The germline gives CDR1 SGDLS, CDR2 YYNGEE. The CDR3 loop spans 13 amino acids. Written as DNA, the CDR3 is TGTGCCAGCAGCGTAGCGATTGGCCAGCCCCAGCATTTT. It yields the protein CASSVAIGQPQHF.

The V gene is TRBV5-6, the J gene TRBJ2-7; 9 bases line up with TRBD1. CDR1 and CDR2 (germline): SGHDT, YYEEEE. This CDR3 is built from 14 residues. V lost 1 base and J lost 6; bases outside the gene matches: 5. DNA for the CDR3: TGTGCCAGCAGCTTGACGGGACAGGGCTCCGAGCAGTACTTC. Its translation is CASSLTGQGSEQYF.

The chain recombines TRBV19 with TRBJ1-1; 7 bases align to TRBD1. CDR1 is LNHDA and CDR2 is SQIVND in the germline V gene (reference sequence). The CDR3 has 14 amino acids. Trimming took 5 bases from V and 4 from J; bases not matched to a gene: 7. The CDR3 is CASSYDREVTEAFF. The DNA for the CDR3 is TGTGCCAGTAGTTACGACAGGGAGGTCACTGAAGCTTTCTTT.

This chain joins TRBV29-1 and TRBJ2-3, with D possibly TRBD1 on 6 matching bases. The CDR3 sequence is 13 residues long. V was pared by 4 bases and J by 5 bases, with 13 bases between. From germline, CDR1 is SQVTM and CDR2 ANQGSEA. CDR3 protein: CSVVRGVGDTQYF. CDR3 nucleotide sequence: TGCAGCGTTGTCAGGGGAGTGGGAGATACGCAGTATTTT.

This chain links TRBV2 with TRBJ2-7; D not certain. The CDR3 sequence is 12 residues long. Germline V gene data show CDR1 as SNHLY and CDR2 as FYNNEI. V was clipped by 6 bases and J by 7 bases, with 13 bases between them. CDR3 sequence (DNA): TGTGCCAGCAGCCCCGATGTTGGGGAGCAGTACTTC. This gives the protein CASSPDVGEQYF.

This rearrangement joins TRBV6-5 to TRBJ2-7; 7 nucleotides line up with TRBD2. The CDR3 extends over 12 amino acids. J was trimmed by 4 bases and V by 6 bases; bases with no gene match: 3. The germline V gene encodes CDR1 MNHEY and CDR2 SVGAGI. CDR3 DNA sequence: TGTGCCAGCAGGGGGGAGGGTTACGAGCAGTACTTC. Its translation is CASRGEGYEQYF.

The chain combines TRBV5-5 with TRBJ2-5, with D possibly matching TRBD2 (5 bases). V was pared by 4 bases and J by 1 base, with 14 bases between. This CDR3 region has 15 residues. Germline lookup yields CDR1 SGHKS and CDR2 YYEKEE (reference sequence). CDR3 sequence reads: CASSVESGFQETQYF. The CDR3 nucleotides read TGTGCCAGCAGCGTGGAATCGGGGTTCCAAGAGACCCAGTACTTC.

The V gene is TRBV18, the J gene TRBJ1-2; 8 nucleotides align to TRBD1. J gave up 8 bases and V 1 base, and 9 bases lay outside the gene matches. Germline CDR1 and CDR2: KGHSH and LQKENI. This CDR3 has 15 residues. CDR3 in amino acids: CASSPQTQGAEGYTF. CDR3 sequence (DNA): TGTGCCAGCTCACCACAAACGCAGGGGGCGGAAGGCTACACCTTC. The whole variable domain, remainder taken from reference TRBV18 and TRBJ1-2, is NAGVMQNPRHLVRRRGQEARLRCSPMKGHSHVYWYRQLPEEGLKFMVYLQKENIIDESGMPKERFSAEFPKEGPSILRIQQVVRGDSAAYFCASSPQTQGAEGYTFGSGTRLTVV.

The chain combines TRBV10-3 with TRBJ1-4; unclear D gene. The germline V gene has CDR1 ENHRY and CDR2 SYGVKD. This CDR3 contains 14 residues. V lost 10 bases and J lost 0, with 12 bases in between. The CDR3 spells CATRYEATNEKLFF. The CDR3 DNA reads as TGTGCCACCCGGTACGAAGCAACTAATGAAAAACTGTTTTTT.

V is TRBV5-1 and J is TRBJ2-7; TRBD2 matches 8 bases. Per germline, CDR1 SGHRS and CDR2 YFSETQ. The length of the CDR3 is 16 residues. With 4 bases clipped from V and 6 bases from J, the junction kept 15 bases outside the gene matches. The CDR3 spells CASSINSGNPAGEQYF. The CDR3 nucleotides are TGCGCCAGCAGCATTAATAGCGGGAATCCGGCTGGCGAGCAGTACTTC.

V is TRBV4-1 and J is TRBJ2-7; perhaps TRBD1 as D (5 bases). V lost 0 bases, J lost 5 bases, and 14 bases lay in between. The length of the CDR3 is 15 residues. Germline V CDR1 and CDR2: MGHRA, YSYEKL. CDR3 residues: CASSQDNRPGDEQYF. DNA of the CDR3: TGCGCCAGCAGCCAAGATAACAGGCCGGGCGACGAGCAGTACTTC.

This chain connects TRBV9 to TRBJ1-3; 8 nucleotides line up with TRBD1. From germline, CDR1 is SGDLS and CDR2 YYNGEE. V was clipped by 1 base and J by 0 bases; unmatched bases: 3. This CDR3 has 16 amino acids. DNA of the CDR3: TGTGCCAGCAGCGTATCAGGGGGCAACTCTGGAAACACCATATATTTT. This codes for CASSVSGGNSGNTIYF.

The CDR3: CASSEWGENYGYTF. CDR3 coding DNA: TGTGCCAGCAGTGAATGGGGTGAGAACTATGGCTACACCTTC. V and J are TRBV25-1 and TRBJ1-2; no firm D call. This CDR3 is built from 14 residues. Germline V gene sequence: CDR1 MGHDK, CDR2 SYGVNS. Trimming removed 1 base from V and 2 bases from J, with 8 bases in between.

This chain links TRBV7-9 with TRBJ2-3; D is unresolved. The CDR3 has 15 residues. V was shortened by 0 bases and J by 4 bases, with 11 bases between the two germline ends. Germline V gene sequence: CDR1 SEHNR, CDR2 FQNEAQ (reference sequence). CDR3: CASSLAGRSADTQYF. The CDR3, as DNA: TGTGCCAGCAGCTTAGCTGGTAGGTCCGCAGATACGCAGTATTTT.